A selection of T cell receptor beta chains follows, all from one sample in a study of cytomegalovirus exposure and HLA in healthy donors. TCRdb's copy holds only in-frame clones and misses some; the assay was immunoSEQ multiplex PCR. The sample lists about 120,000 clones, around 88% occurring once. Sequenced material: PBMCs. These TCRs come from a middle-aged man in good health and CMV-seronegative. Both conserved end residues are part of each CDR3. The D gene is left open where the match is weak. Not all rows give a size; the values are once, few, many and, for expanded clones, a class.

d_call	clone_size	cdr3_length	j_call	v_call	cdr3_nt	cdr3_aa
-	-	12	TRBJ2-5	TRBV6-1	TGTGCCAGCAGTCGGAAGGGGGAGACCCAGTACTTC	CASSRKGETQYF
-	once	13	TRBJ1-5	TRBV6-5	TGTGCCAGCACCCGGGGGGATGGAGCGCCCCAGCATTTT	CASTRGDGAPQHF
-	-	12	TRBJ1-1	TRBV28	TGTGCCAGCAAAGGGGTTAACACTGAAGCTTTCTTT	CASKGVNTEAFF
TRBD1	once	16	TRBJ2-2	TRBV6-6	TGTGCCAGCAGTTACGAAGGACAGGGGAACACCGGGGAGCTGTTTTTT	CASSYEGQGNTGELFF
-	-	14	TRBJ2-7	TRBV5-1	TGCGCCAGCAGCCTATTCCCGGGGGACTACGAGCAGTACTTC	CASSLFPGDYEQYF
-	-	14	TRBJ1-4	TRBV6-1	TGTGCCAGCACTGAGACACTTCGAGATGAAAAACTGTTTTTT	CASTETLRDEKLFF
-	-	14	TRBJ1-1	TRBV28	TGTGCCACCCTACCACCCCGACAGACCACTGAAGCTTTCTTT	CATLPPRQTTEAFF
-	once	11	TRBJ1-1	TRBV10-3	TGTGCCATACAGGGTGAGGCTGAAGCTTTCTTT	CAIQGEAEAFF
-	-	12	TRBJ1-2	TRBV10-2	TGCGCCAGCAGTCTGGACAGATATGGCTACACCTTC	CASSLDRYGYTF
TRBD1	-	15	TRBJ1-2	TRBV6-5	TGTGCCAGCAGTTATAGGTTCAGGGGGAACTATGGCTACACCTTC	CASSYRFRGNYGYTF
TRBD2	-	13	TRBJ2-1	TRBV29-1	TGCAGCGTTATTCCGGGGGGGCTCAATGAGCAGTTCTTC	CSVIPGGLNEQFF
-	-	14	TRBJ1-2	TRBV30	TGTGCCTGGAGCGAGACAGGCCGGGGCTATGGCTACACCTTC	CAWSETGRGYGYTF
-	-	13	TRBJ1-1	TRBV29-1	TGCAGCGTTGAAACGGGGGTGTACACTGAAGCTTTCTTT	CSVETGVYTEAFF
-	-	16	TRBJ2-3	TRBV7-8	TGTGCCAGCAGCTTAGTGCGCGGGGGCTTCGCAGATACGCAGTATTTT	CASSLVRGGFADTQYF
TRBD2	-	15	TRBJ2-5	TRBV5-1	TGCGCCAGCAGCGGTCAGCGGGGGGGAGGAGAGACCCAGTACTTC	CASSGQRGGGETQYF
-	-	15	TRBJ2-7	TRBV18	TGTGCCAGCTCACCCTTTACGACGGGTGCCTACGAGCAGTACTTC	CASSPFTTGAYEQYF
-	-	16	TRBJ2-5	TRBV5-1	TGCGCCAGCAGCTTGGGGTCCACTAGCCTTTGGGAGACCCAGTACTTC	CASSLGSTSLWETQYF
TRBD1	-	13	TRBJ1-2	TRBV19	TGTGCCAGTATCAGGACAGGGGGCCATGGCTACACCTTC	CASIRTGGHGYTF
-	-	15	TRBJ1-5	TRBV19	TGTGCCAGTAGTATCCTGGGCAGGGACTATCAGCCCCAGCATTTT	CASSILGRDYQPQHF
-	-	14	TRBJ2-5	TRBV7-3	TGTGCCAGCAGCTTAAACGGCAGGGAAGAGACCCAGTACTTC	CASSLNGREETQYF
TRBD2	-	15	TRBJ2-7	TRBV14	TGTGCCAGCAGCCAGGGGTGGGGAGGGCCCTACGAGCAGTACTTC	CASSQGWGGPYEQYF
TRBD1	-	14	TRBJ2-7	TRBV5-1	TGCGCCAGCACTACAGGGGGCCAGTCCTACGAGCAGTACTTC	CASTTGGQSYEQYF
-	once	14	TRBJ2-7	TRBV5-1	TGCGCCAGCAGCTTGGGACTAGACCCAAACGAGCAGTACTTC	CASSLGLDPNEQYF
TRBD2	-	17	TRBJ2-4	TRBV10-3	TGTGCCATCAGTGAGCTGGGGACTAGCGGGGAGGGAAACATTCAGTACTTC	CAISELGTSGEGNIQYF
TRBD2	once	16	TRBJ2-3	TRBV18	TGTGCCAGCTCACCTACTAGCGGGGGACGCACAGATACGCAGTATTTT	CASSPTSGGRTDTQYF
-	-	10	TRBJ1-1	TRBV6-1	TGTGCCAGCAGCACCAAAGGAGCCCTCTTT	CASSTKGALF
-	-	14	TRBJ1-5	TRBV27	TGTGCCAGCAGTTCCGGGGGAATCAATCAGCCCCAGCATTTT	CASSSGGINQPQHF
TRBD1	-	15	TRBJ2-6	TRBV19	TGTGCCAGTAGTCTAGGGGGCTTGGGGGCCAACGTCCTGACTTTC	CASSLGGLGANVLTF
TRBD1	-	15	TRBJ1-2	TRBV5-1	TGCGCCAGCAGCTTGGCCGGGACAGGTCTTTATGGCTACACCTTC	CASSLAGTGLYGYTF